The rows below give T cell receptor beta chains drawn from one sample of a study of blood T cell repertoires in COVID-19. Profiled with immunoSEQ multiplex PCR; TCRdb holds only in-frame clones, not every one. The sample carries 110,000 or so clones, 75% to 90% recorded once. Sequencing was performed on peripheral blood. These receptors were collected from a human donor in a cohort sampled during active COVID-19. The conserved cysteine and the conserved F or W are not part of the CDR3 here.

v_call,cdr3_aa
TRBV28,ALSGDRGLDEQF
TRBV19,APSLLEGARNTEAF
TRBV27,ASSLSVPGYEQY
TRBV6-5,ASNPPASGYEQY
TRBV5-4,ASSLGDPGGEAF
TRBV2,ASSELLGWADTQY
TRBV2,ASTLNKGARHYT
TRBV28,ASSSGPEDGYT
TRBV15,ATSSTRSATEAF
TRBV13,ASSPFTSGTYEQY
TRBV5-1,ASSLTGTVSNEQF
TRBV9,ASSVGTAGAGETQY
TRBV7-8,ASSFVQRGVPETQY
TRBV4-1,ASSQGDREAYEQY
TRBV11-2,ASSSTGLGSS
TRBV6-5,ASSFQGAQGTEAF
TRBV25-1,ASSETGQVNTEAF
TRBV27,ASSSLRRAGLNEQF
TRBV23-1,ASSPAQGFSGANVLT
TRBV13,ASSFGSGRAGNTIY
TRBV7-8,ASSDRHRGNQPQH
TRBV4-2,ASSQDSGTSHKNIQY
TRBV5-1,ASSLAGTNSGGYT
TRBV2,ASRVQVSYEQY
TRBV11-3,ASSLAQTYYEQY
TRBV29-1,SVPGVIGEKLF
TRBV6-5,ASSSQREGRTDTQY
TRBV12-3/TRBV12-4,ASSLTVNYGYT
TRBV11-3,ASSPGQGGTEAF
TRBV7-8,ASSLAGGQGSYGYT
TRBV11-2,ASSRDTGRFGGYT
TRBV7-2,ASSAIVMAGGMGEQY
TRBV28,ASSSRRQGARNYGYT
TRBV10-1,ASSYDRVTEAF
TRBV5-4,ASSFTSGRANTGELF
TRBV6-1,ASSELALGTDEQY
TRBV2,ASSALILDRSGVDTQY
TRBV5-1,ASSSLQGTNEKLF
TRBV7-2,ASSLEAGGNTGELF
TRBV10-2,ASSEELAGGLLETQY
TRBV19,ASSESAGAYEQY
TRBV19,ASSPETLTGNEQY
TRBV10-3,AISEQGMGNYGYT
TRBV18,ASSPPSRGKDEQY
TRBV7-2,ASKGEGQPQH
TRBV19,ASSLQGSGGYT
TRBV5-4,ASSRSTGRNEKLF
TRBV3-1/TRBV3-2,ASSRSERETQY
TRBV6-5,ASSYSRRVNTEAF
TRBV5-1,ASSSRDRGEKLF
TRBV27,ASSSRTDNYGYT
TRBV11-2,ASSEWTGASYGYT
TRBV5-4,ASSLAGVYNSPLH
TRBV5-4,ASGQGGTSGTLSYEQY
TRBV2,ASSVLGRGTGELF
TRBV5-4,ASSLEGGNTGELF
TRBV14,ASSAGGLAGGKNNEQF
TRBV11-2,ASSPRDRESTEAF
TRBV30,AWSVQLGQGSYGYT
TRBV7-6,ASSLEPSGLAKNIQY